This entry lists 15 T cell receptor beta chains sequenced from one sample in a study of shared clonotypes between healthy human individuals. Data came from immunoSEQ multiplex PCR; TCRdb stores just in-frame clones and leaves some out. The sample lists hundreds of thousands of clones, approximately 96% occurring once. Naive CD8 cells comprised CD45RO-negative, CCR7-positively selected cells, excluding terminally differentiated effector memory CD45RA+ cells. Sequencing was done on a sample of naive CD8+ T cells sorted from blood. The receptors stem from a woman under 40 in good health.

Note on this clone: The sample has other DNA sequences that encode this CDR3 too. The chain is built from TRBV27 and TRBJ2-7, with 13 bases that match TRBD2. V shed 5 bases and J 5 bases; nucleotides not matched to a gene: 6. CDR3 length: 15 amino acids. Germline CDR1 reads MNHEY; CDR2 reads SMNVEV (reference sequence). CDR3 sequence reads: CASSPGLAGVHEQYF. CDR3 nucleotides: TGTGCCAGCAGTCCAGGACTAGCGGGAGTCCACGAGCAGTACTTC.

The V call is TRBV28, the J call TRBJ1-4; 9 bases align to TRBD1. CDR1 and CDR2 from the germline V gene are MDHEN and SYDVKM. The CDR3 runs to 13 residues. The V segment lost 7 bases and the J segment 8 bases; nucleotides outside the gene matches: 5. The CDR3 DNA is TGTGCCAGCATAAGACAGGGGGAAGAAAAACTGTTTTTT. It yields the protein CASIRQGEEKLFF.

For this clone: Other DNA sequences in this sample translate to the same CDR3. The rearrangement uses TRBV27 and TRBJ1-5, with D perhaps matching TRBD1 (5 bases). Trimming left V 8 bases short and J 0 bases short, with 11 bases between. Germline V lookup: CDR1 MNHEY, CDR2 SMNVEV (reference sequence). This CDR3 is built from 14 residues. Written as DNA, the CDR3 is TGTGCCAGCCGGGGGGGATATAGCAATCAGCCCCAGCATTTT. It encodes CASRGGYSNQPQHF.

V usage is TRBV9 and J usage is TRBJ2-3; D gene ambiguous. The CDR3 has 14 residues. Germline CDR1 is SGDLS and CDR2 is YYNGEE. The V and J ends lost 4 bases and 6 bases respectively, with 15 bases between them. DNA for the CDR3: TGTGCCAGCAGCCCCGCCTGGAACCCCGATACGCAGTATTTT. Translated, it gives CASSPAWNPDTQYF.

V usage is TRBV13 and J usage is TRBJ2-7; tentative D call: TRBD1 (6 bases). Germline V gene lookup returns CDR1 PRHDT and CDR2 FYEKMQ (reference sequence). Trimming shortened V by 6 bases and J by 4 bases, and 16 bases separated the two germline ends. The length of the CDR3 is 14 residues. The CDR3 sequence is CASRTQGPGYEQYF. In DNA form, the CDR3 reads TGTGCCAGCAGAACACAGGGTCCGGGATACGAGCAGTACTTC.

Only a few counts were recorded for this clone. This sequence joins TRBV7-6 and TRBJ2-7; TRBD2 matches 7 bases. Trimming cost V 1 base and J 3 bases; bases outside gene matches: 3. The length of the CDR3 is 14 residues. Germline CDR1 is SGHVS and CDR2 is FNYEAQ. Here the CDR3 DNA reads TGTGCCAGCAGCTTAGATGCGGGAGTCTACGAGCAGTACTTC. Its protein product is CASSLDAGVYEQYF. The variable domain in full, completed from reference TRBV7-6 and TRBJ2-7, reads GAGVSQSPRYKVTKRGQDVALRCDPISGHVSLYWYRQALGQGPEFLTYFNYEAQQDKSGLPNDRFSAERPEGSISTLTIQRTEQRDSAMYRCASSLDAGVYEQYFGPGTRLTVT.

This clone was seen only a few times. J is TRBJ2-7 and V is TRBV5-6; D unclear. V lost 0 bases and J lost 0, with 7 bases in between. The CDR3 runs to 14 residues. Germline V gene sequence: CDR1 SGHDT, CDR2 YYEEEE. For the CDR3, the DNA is TGTGCCAGCAGCTTGGTACATCTCTCCTACGAGCAGTACTTC. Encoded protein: CASSLVHLSYEQYF.

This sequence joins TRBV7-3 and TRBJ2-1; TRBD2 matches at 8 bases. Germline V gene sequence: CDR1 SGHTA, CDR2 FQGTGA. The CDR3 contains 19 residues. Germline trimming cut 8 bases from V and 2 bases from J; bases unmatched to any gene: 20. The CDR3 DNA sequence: TGTGCCAGCGCCGACGGGAGGCTAACTAGCGGCTTAACCTACAATGAGCAGTTCTTC. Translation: CASADGRLTSGLTYNEQFF.

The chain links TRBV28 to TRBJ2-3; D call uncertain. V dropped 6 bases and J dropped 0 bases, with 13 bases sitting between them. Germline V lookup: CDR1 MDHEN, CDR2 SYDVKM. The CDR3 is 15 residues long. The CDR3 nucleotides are TGTGCCAGCAGCGAGAGCGTGACTAGCACAGATACGCAGTATTTT. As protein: CASSESVTSTDTQYF.

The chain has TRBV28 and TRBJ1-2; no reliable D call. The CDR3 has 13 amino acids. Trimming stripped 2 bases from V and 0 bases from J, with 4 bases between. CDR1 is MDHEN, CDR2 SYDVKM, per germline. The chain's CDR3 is CASSLDPNYGYTF. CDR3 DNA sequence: TGTGCCAGCAGTTTAGATCCTAACTATGGCTACACCTTC.

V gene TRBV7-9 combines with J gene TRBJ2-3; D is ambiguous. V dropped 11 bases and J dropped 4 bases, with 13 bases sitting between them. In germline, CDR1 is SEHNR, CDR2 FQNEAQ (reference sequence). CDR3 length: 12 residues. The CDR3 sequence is CALLIGPDTQYF. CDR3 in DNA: TGTGCCCTGCTCATTGGCCCAGATACGCAGTATTTT. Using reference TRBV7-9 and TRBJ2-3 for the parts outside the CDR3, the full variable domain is DTGVSQNPRHKITKRGQNVTFRCDPISEHNRLYWYRQTLGQGPEFLTYFQNEAQLEKSRLLSDRFSAERPKGSFSTLEIQRTEQGDSAMYLCALLIGPDTQYFGPGTRLTVL.

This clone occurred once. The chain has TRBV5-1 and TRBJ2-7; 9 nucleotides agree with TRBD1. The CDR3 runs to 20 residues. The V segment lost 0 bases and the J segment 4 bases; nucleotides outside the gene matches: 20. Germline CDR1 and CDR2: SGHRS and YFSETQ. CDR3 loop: CASSLGRMRIGQGNFYEQYF. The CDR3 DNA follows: TGCGCCAGCAGCTTGGGGCGCATGCGAATCGGACAGGGGAATTTTTACGAGCAGTACTTC.

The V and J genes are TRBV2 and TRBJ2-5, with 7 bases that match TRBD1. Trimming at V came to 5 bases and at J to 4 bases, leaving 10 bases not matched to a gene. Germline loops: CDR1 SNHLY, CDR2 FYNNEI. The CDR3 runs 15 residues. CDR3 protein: CASSKMTGMGETQYF. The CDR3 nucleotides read TGTGCCAGCAGTAAGATGACAGGGATGGGAGAGACCCAGTACTTC.

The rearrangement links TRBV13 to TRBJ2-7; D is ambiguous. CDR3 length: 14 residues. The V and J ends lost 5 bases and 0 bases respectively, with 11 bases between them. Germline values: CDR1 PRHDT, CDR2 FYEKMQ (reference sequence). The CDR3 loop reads CASSPHMSSYEQYF. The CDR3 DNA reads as TGTGCCAGCAGCCCCCATATGAGCTCCTACGAGCAGTACTTC.

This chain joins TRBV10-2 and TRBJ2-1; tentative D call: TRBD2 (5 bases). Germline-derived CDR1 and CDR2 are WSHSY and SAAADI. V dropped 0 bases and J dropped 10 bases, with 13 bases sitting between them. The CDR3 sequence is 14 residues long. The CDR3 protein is CASSESRVALEQFF. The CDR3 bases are TGCGCCAGCAGTGAGTCGAGAGTAGCGTTAGAGCAGTTCTTC.